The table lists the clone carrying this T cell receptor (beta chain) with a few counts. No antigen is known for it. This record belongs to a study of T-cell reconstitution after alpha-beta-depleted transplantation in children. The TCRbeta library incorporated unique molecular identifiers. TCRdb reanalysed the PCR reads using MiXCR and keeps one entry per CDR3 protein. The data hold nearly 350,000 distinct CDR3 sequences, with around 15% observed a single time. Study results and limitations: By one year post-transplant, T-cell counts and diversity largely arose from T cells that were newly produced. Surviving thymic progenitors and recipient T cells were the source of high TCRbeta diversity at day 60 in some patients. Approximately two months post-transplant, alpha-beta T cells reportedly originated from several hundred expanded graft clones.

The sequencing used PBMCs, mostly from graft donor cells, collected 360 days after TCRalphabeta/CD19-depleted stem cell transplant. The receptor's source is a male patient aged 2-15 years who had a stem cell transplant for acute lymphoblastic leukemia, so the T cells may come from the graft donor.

The CDR3 reads CASSYSAANTEAFF. The CDR3 region has the DNA TGTGCCAGCAGTTACTCTGCAGCTAACACTGAAGCTTTCTTT. V usage is TRBV6-5 and J usage is TRBJ1-1; D gene unclear. CDR3 size: 14 residues. In germline, CDR1 is MNHEY, CDR2 SVGAGI. V dropped 0 bases and J dropped 2 bases, with 7 bases sitting between them.